The 5 T cell receptor beta chains listed next were all sequenced from one sample in a study of blood T cell repertoires in COVID-19. The table came from immunoSEQ multiplex PCR; TCRdb's copy has only in-frame clones and leaves some out. The table records approximately 330,000 clones, roughly 86% of them present only once. Material for sequencing was PBMCs or T cells enriched from blood (not recorded which). The receptors were gathered from a woman in her thirties who had recovered from COVID-19.

The chain has TRBV7-9 and TRBJ2-5, with 13 bases fitting TRBD2. Germline V gene data show CDR1 as SEHNR and CDR2 as FQNEAQ (reference sequence). This CDR3 spans 16 amino acids. The trim removed 1 base at V and 5 bases at J, leaving 4 bases unmatched. This CDR3 is CASSLGTSGSMETQYF. As DNA, the CDR3 is TGTGCCAGCAGCTTAGGGACTAGCGGGAGTATGGAGACCCAGTACTTC.

The chain carries TRBV5-1 and TRBJ1-1, with 12 bases aligning to TRBD1. The trim removed 4 bases at V and 3 bases at J, leaving 10 bases unmatched. Germline CDR1 reads SGHRS; CDR2 reads YFSETQ. The CDR3 spans 17 residues. CDR3 residues: CASSPAGTGGIDTEAFF. DNA of the CDR3: TGCGCCAGCAGCCCGGCCGGGACAGGGGGCATTGACACTGAAGCTTTCTTT. Full variable domain (remainder filled in from reference TRBV5-1 and TRBJ1-1): KAGVTQTPRYLIKTRGQQVTLSCSPISGHRSVSWYQQTPGQGLQFLFEYFSETQRNKGNFPGRFSGRQFSNSRSEMNVSTLELGDSALYLCASSPAGTGGIDTEAFFGQGTRLTVV.

The J gene is TRBJ2-2, the V gene TRBV29-1, with 7 bases lining up with TRBD1. J lost 4 bases, V lost 5 bases, and 7 bases had no gene match. Germline V gives CDR1 SQVTM, CDR2 ANQGSEA. This CDR3 is 14 amino acids long. In DNA form, the CDR3 reads TGCAGCGTTACGACAGGGCAGGGCACCGGGGAGCTGTTTTTT. It yields the protein CSVTTGQGTGELFF.

J is TRBJ2-5 and V is TRBV27, with TRBD2 matching 8 bases. Per the germline V gene, CDR1 is MNHEY and CDR2 is SMNVEV (reference sequence). Germline trimming cut 3 bases from V and 5 bases from J; bases unmatched to any gene: 8. The CDR3 runs to 15 residues. The CDR3 sequence: CASSFIGGGRETQYF. The CDR3 DNA sequence: TGTGCCAGCAGTTTCATCGGGGGGGGTCGGGAGACCCAGTACTTC.

This clone was seen a single time. This chain uses TRBV6-5 with TRBJ1-4; tentatively, D is TRBD1 (6 bases). Trimming cost V 0 bases and J 8 bases, with 13 bases left between them. Germline loops: CDR1 MNHEY, CDR2 SVGAGI. The CDR3 sequence is 15 residues long. CDR3 nucleotides: TGTGCCAGCAGTTACTCTTACAGGGTAACCGAAAAACTGTTTTTT. Amino acid sequence: CASSYSYRVTEKLFF.